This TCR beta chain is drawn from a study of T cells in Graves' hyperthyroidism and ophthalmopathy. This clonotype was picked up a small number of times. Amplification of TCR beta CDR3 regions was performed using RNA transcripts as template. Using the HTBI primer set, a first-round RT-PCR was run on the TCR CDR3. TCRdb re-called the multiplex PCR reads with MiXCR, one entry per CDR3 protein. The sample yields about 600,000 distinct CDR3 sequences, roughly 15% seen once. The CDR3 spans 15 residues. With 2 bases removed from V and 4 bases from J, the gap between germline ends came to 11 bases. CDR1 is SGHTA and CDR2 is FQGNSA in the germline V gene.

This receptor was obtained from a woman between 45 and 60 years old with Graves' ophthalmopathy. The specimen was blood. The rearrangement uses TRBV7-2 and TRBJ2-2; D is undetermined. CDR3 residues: CASSLNDAGTGELFF. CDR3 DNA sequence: TGTGCCAGCAGCTTAAACGACGCAGGCACCGGGGAGCTGTTTTTT.